This TCR beta chain derives from a study of CD8+CD57+ T cells in acquired aplastic anemia. Overall study context: Sorting CD4+ and CD8+ cells gave DNA averaging about 2.9 ug. Study observations and caveats: Any difference that existed in CD8+ Simpson's diversity between patients and controls was not significant.

For this clonotype: Its antigen is still unknown.

Genomic DNA acted as the template from which TCR beta VDJ combination and CDR3 sequence profiling were carried out. In TCRdb, the reads were re-called with MiXCR into one record per CDR3 protein. The data show 250,000 to 350,000 distinct CDR3 sequences, 50% to 65% seen once. This CDR3 region has 15 residues. Trimming removed 1 base from V and 5 bases from J, with 14 bases in between. The germline V gene has CDR1 SEHNR and CDR2 FQNEAQ (reference sequence). Patients sequenced had flow cytometry evidence of CD8+CD57+ cell expansion. Severe acquired aplastic anemia was diagnosed in all patients. Among the patients, none had received any therapy at the time of blood sampling.

The sequencing sample was made of sorted CD4+, CD8+, or CD8+CD57+ T cells (not recorded which) from PBMCs. The receptor was isolated from a human donor with aplastic anemia. The rearrangement links TRBV7-9 to TRBJ1-1; possible D gene TRBD1, 6 bases. DNA of the CDR3: TGTGCCAGCAGCTTAGGGCCAGGGGAGGGGACTGAAGCTTTCTTT. Protein: CASSLGPGEGTEAFF.